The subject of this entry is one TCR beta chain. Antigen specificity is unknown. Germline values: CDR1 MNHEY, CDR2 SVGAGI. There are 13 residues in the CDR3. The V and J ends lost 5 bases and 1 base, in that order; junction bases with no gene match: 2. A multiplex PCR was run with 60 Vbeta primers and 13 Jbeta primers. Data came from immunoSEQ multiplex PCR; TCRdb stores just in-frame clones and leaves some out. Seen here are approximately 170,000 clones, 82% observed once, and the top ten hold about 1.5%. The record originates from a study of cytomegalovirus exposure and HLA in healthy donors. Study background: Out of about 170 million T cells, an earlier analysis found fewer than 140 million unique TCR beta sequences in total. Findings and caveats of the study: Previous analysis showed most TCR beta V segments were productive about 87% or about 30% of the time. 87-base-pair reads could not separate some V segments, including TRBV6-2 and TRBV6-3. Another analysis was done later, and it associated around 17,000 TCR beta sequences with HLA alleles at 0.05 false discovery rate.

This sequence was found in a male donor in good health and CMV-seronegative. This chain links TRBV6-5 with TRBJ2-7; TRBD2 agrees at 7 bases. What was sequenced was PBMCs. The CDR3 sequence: CASSGLGSYEQYF. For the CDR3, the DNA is TGTGCCAGCAGTGGACTAGGATCCTACGAGCAGTACTTC.